Sequencing of this TCR beta chain was carried out in a study of cytomegalovirus exposure and HLA in healthy donors. Germline V gene data show CDR1 as MGHRA and CDR2 as YSYEKL. The CDR3 is made up of 15 amino acids. After removal of 1 base from V and 4 bases from J, the junction contained 5 bases not matched to a gene. Method: immunoSEQ multiplex PCR; TCRdb's copy keeps in-frame clones and lacks some. The table records some 180,000 clones, about 89% of them present only once. V usage is TRBV4-1 and J usage is TRBJ2-5; 8 nucleotides match TRBD2. The source material was PBMCs. This sequence originates from a man aged 25 to 45 in good health and CMV-seropositive. DNA of the CDR3: TGCGCCAGCAGCCAAGGTCCGGGAGGGGGAGAGACCCAGTACTTC. Its translation: CASSQGPGGGETQYF.